Each of the 27 T cell receptor beta chains below was sequenced from the same sample in a study of T cells expressing NK-cell markers (dated by TCRdb to 2020 to 2021). Libraries were prepared through 5' RACE. Sequencing relied on an Illumina HiSeq 2000. Reads reprocessed by TCRdb are summarized as one entry per CDR3 protein sequence, and DNA is absent. The sample's table covers over 350,000 distinct CDR3 sequences. In total, the top ten clones hold approximately 11% of the sample. Sequencing used blood T cells: a sorted CD56 or NKG2C T cell subset, CD4+ or CD8+ T cells, or bulk PBMC T cells (not recorded which). The receptors shown here come from a woman in her forties or fifties in good health. Donor details come from another sample of the same person, matched by shared clones.

The gene calls are TRBV9 and TRBJ2-1; the D gene TCRdb calls, TRBD2, cannot be checked with no DNA. CDR1 is SGDLS, CDR2 YYNGEE, per germline. The CDR3 spans 15 residues. CDR3 loop: CASSVVASGNTEQFF.

The V call is TRBV7-7, the J call TRBJ2-7; TCRdb's assignment of TRBD1 cannot be checked, as there is no DNA. This CDR3 has 15 amino acids. The V gene's germline CDR1 is SSHAT and CDR2 FNYEAQ (reference sequence). CDR3 in amino acids: CASSLAAGSRYEQYF.

The V gene is TRBV7-9, the J gene TRBJ2-3; TCRdb's D call of TRBD2 is untestable without DNA. The germline gives CDR1 SEHNR, CDR2 FQNEAQ (reference sequence). This CDR3 has 14 amino acids. CDR3 loop: CASSTQRVGDTQYF.

The V call is TRBV6-5, the J call TRBJ2-2; the TRBD1 assignment by TCRdb is unverifiable without DNA. CDR3 size: 17 residues. Per germline, CDR1 MNHEY and CDR2 SVGAGI. This CDR3 reads CASSYSRTGGVFGELFF.

The rearrangement uses TRBV5-1 and TRBJ2-2; checking the TCRdb D call of TRBD1 is not possible without DNA. Per the germline V gene, CDR1 is SGHRS and CDR2 is YFSETQ. The CDR3 spans 16 residues. This CDR3 reads CASSLVSRGRPGELFF.

This rearrangement joins TRBV3-1 to TRBJ2-2; the TCRdb D gene call, TRBD1, has no DNA to confirm it. CDR1 and CDR2 (germline): LGHDT, YNNKEL (reference sequence). This CDR3 is 15 amino acids long. The CDR3 spells CASSQDDGARGELFF.

The chain carries TRBV12-3 or TRBV12-4 and TRBJ2-3; the TCRdb call, TRBD1, lacks DNA for checking. This CDR3 has 13 amino acids. CDR3 loop: CASTLEPTDTQYF.

The CDR3 loop reads CASSLGLGGLNTEAFF. The chain links TRBV27 to TRBJ1-1. Looked up from germline, CDR1 is MNHEY and CDR2 is SMNVEV (reference sequence). The CDR3 has 16 amino acids.

V gene TRBV11-2 combines with J gene TRBJ1-1. This CDR3 contains 15 residues. Germline-derived CDR1 and CDR2 are SGHAT and FQNNGV. CDR3 loop: CASSSLTRTGTEAFF.

This sequence joins TRBV20-1 and TRBJ2-2. Per germline, CDR1 DFQATT and CDR2 SNEGSKA (reference sequence). The CDR3 spans 13 residues. CDR3 loop: CSATRRNTGELFF.

V gene TRBV5-1 combines with J gene TRBJ2-1; lacking DNA, the TRBD2 call made by TCRdb goes unchecked. Germline CDR1 reads SGHRS; CDR2 reads YFSETQ. The CDR3 consists of 15 residues. The CDR3 sequence: CASSLSSGINNEQFF.

The chain couples TRBV7-2 to TRBJ2-2; the TRBD1 assignment by TCRdb is unverifiable without DNA. The germline gives CDR1 SGHTA, CDR2 FQGNSA. This CDR3 is built from 15 residues. The CDR3 reads CASTSRGWDTGELFF.

CDR3: CASSAGGGRYEQYF. The genes are TRBV5-1 and TRBJ2-7; TCRdb's D call of TRBD1 is untestable without DNA. Germline V CDR1 and CDR2: SGHRS, YFSETQ. This CDR3 is 14 amino acids long.

V gene TRBV20-1 combines with J gene TRBJ2-7; TCRdb selects TRBD2, and the lack of DNA leaves this call unchecked. The CDR3 length is 13 residues. The germline gives CDR1 DFQATT, CDR2 SNEGSKA (reference sequence). The CDR3 sequence is CSAPGLRASEQYF.

V and J are TRBV20-1 and TRBJ2-5; TCRdb reports TRBD1, a call that lacks DNA to check it against. CDR1 is DFQATT, CDR2 SNEGSKA, per germline (reference sequence). This CDR3 has 17 residues. The CDR3 protein is CSAPPLHRTGVQETQYF.

The rearrangement joins TRBV12-3 or TRBV12-4 to TRBJ2-7; as DNA is missing, the TRBD1 call by TCRdb cannot be tested. The CDR3 has 12 amino acids. This CDR3 is CASSGRGFEQYF.

The chain employs TRBV29-1 and TRBJ2-3; there is no DNA to check the TCRdb D call of TRBD2. The CDR3 consists of 11 residues. In germline, CDR1 is SQVTM, CDR2 ANQGSEA. CDR3 sequence: CSVEPVDGAVF.

The rearrangement joins TRBV3-1 to TRBJ1-2; TCRdb names TRBD1, which stays unverified in the absence of DNA. Germline-derived CDR1 and CDR2 are LGHDT and YNNKEL (reference sequence). This CDR3 comprises 16 residues. The CDR3 loop is CASSRPVGPGDDGYTF.

The chain is built from TRBV29-1 and TRBJ2-5; TCRdb designates TRBD1, a call that cannot be tested without DNA. CDR1 is SQVTM, CDR2 ANQGSEA, per germline. This CDR3 has 13 amino acids. The CDR3 sequence is CSVARTTQETQYF.

The chain carries TRBV29-1 and TRBJ1-1; no DNA is available, so the TRBD1 call from TCRdb remains unchecked. CDR1 is SQVTM, CDR2 ANQGSEA, per germline. This CDR3 spans 11 amino acids. CDR3: CSVPDRLEAFF.

The rearrangement links TRBV18 to TRBJ2-4; TCRdb proposes TRBD2, but this gene call is untestable without DNA. Per germline, CDR1 KGHSH and CDR2 LQKENI. The CDR3 has 18 residues. The chain's CDR3 is CASSPIRSGLAGPAIQYF.

The chain recombines TRBV12-3 or TRBV12-4 with TRBJ2-5; TCRdb names TRBD1, which stays unverified in the absence of DNA. The CDR3 contains 16 residues. This CDR3 reads CASSLARGDRQETQYF.

The V and J genes are TRBV20-1 and TRBJ2-6. The length of the CDR3 is 16 residues. CDR1 is DFQATT and CDR2 is SNEGSKA in the germline V gene (reference sequence). Here the CDR3 reads CSARVQAGSGANVLTF.

V usage is TRBV20-1 and J usage is TRBJ2-5; with no DNA, the TCRdb D assignment of TRBD1 cannot be verified. Per germline, CDR1 DFQATT and CDR2 SNEGSKA (reference sequence). The CDR3 extends over 14 amino acids. CDR3 residues: CSADKRGLGETQYF.

This chain uses TRBV5-1 with TRBJ2-2. The CDR3 is made up of 14 amino acids. Germline-derived CDR1 and CDR2 are SGHRS and YFSETQ. CDR3 sequence reads: CASSVRQNTGELFF.

The J gene is TRBJ1-1, the V gene TRBV20-1. CDR1 DFQATT and CDR2 SNEGSKA come from the germline V gene (reference sequence). This CDR3 is 15 amino acids long. CDR3: CSTTTRGVGDTEAFF.

The rearrangement links TRBV6-1 to TRBJ1-5; TCRdb gives TRBD1 as the D gene, but with no DNA this cannot be confirmed. The CDR3 consists of 16 residues. Germline loops: CDR1 MNHNS, CDR2 SASEGT. The CDR3 sequence: CASTLLDRGGWQPQHF.